The 7 T cell receptor beta chains listed next were all sequenced from one sample in a study of blood T cell repertoires in COVID-19. Some clones are missing from TCRdb's copy, which holds only in-frame ones; the method was immunoSEQ multiplex PCR. The sample consists of approximately 200,000 clones, roughly 86% of them appearing once. Source material: PBMCs or T cells enriched from blood (not recorded which). Source of these receptors: a woman aged 25 to 39 who had recovered from COVID-19.

The chain couples TRBV18 to TRBJ1-1; tentative D call: TRBD1 (6 bases). The CDR3 is 14 residues long. V lost 4 bases and J lost 2, with 11 bases in between. Germline V lookup: CDR1 KGHSH, CDR2 LQKENI. The CDR3: CASSQGGTNTEAFF. The CDR3, as DNA: TGTGCCAGCTCACAGGGGGGGACTAACACTGAAGCTTTCTTT. The full variable domain, with the rest looked up from reference TRBV18 and TRBJ1-1, is NAGVMQNPRHLVRRRGQEARLRCSPMKGHSHVYWYRQLPEEGLKFMVYLQKENIIDESGMPKERFSAEFPKEGPSILRIQQVVRGDSAAYFCASSQGGTNTEAFFGQGTRLTVV.

The table lists this clone with a few counts. V gene TRBV27 combines with J gene TRBJ1-6, with D unclear. V was cut by 3 bases and J by 5 bases, with 2 bases left in between. The germline gives CDR1 MNHEY, CDR2 SMNVEV (reference sequence). CDR3 length: 12 amino acids. DNA of the CDR3: TGTGCCAGCAGTTTCGATAATTCACCCCTCCACTTT. This encodes CASSFDNSPLHF.

This clone was seen once. The rearrangement links TRBV15 to TRBJ1-3, with D possibly TRBD1 on 5 matching bases. V lost 4 bases, J lost 0 bases, and 13 bases lay in between. This CDR3 spans 16 amino acids. Germline values: CDR1 LNHNV, CDR2 YYDKDF (reference sequence). CDR3 DNA sequence: TGTGCCACCAGCACGACAGTCCTTCACTCTGGAAACACCATATATTTT. The encoded protein is CATSTTVLHSGNTIYF.

In its sample, this clone was seen once. This chain links TRBV12-3 or TRBV12-4 with TRBJ1-2; no reliable D call. V lost 2 bases to trimming and J lost 4 bases, with 8 bases between them. This CDR3 is 13 amino acids long. The chain's CDR3 is CASSLPESYGYTF. CDR3 coding DNA: TGTGCCAGCAGTTTACCGGAGAGCTATGGCTACACCTTC.

This clone appeared a few times. This chain links TRBV6-4 with TRBJ1-1; D uncertain. V was shortened by 4 bases and J by 7 bases, with 19 bases between the two germline ends. CDR1 is MRHNA and CDR2 is SNTAGT in the germline V gene. This CDR3 contains 15 residues. This chain's CDR3 is CASSVKFGGSGEAFF. Here the CDR3 DNA reads TGTGCCAGCAGTGTGAAATTTGGAGGGAGTGGTGAAGCTTTCTTT.

This clone appeared a few times. The chain is built from TRBV28 and TRBJ1-2; the D is unclear. The V gene lost 7 bases and the J gene lost 2 bases, with 11 bases spanning the gap. The CDR3 has 13 residues. Germline CDR1 MDHEN, CDR2 SYDVKM. This CDR3 reads CASTQGGNYGYTF. In DNA, the CDR3 is TGTGCCAGCACTCAAGGAGGGAACTATGGCTACACCTTC.

This clone was detected a few times. The rearrangement uses TRBV3-1 (or the pseudogene TRBV3-2) and TRBJ1-3; D is ambiguous. The germline V and J ends were trimmed by 4 bases and 0 bases, with 4 bases remaining between them. The CDR3 has 13 residues. Germline values: CDR1 LGHDT, CDR2 YNNKEL (reference sequence). CDR3 sequence (DNA): TGTGCCAGCAGCCCGAGCTCTGGAAACACCATATATTTT. The encoded protein is CASSPSSGNTIYF.